Each of the 15 T cell receptor beta chains below was sequenced from the same sample in a study of naive and memory T cell subsets. The beta constant-region primer was an equimolar mix of two oligonucleotides covering TRBC1 and TRBC2. Nested alpha and beta constant-region primers with the SP2 primer drove four PCR rounds on ligated cDNA. TCRdb reprocessed the UMI-ligation and nested PCR reads via MiXCR and lists one record per CDR3 protein. The sample has around 110,000 distinct CDR3 sequences, roughly 36% seen once. Material: central memory CD4+ T cells from blood. These receptors were obtained from a human donor in good health.

The J gene is TRBJ1-1, the V gene TRBV7-9; D is unclear. V lost 8 bases and J lost 2, with 15 bases in between. CDR3 length: 14 residues. CDR1 and CDR2 (germline): SEHNR, FQNEAQ (reference sequence). CDR3: CASWLSRENTEAFF. DNA of the CDR3: TGTGCCAGCTGGCTCTCCCGGGAAAACACTGAAGCTTTCTTT.

The chain uses TRBV5-1 and TRBJ1-1, with TRBD1 matching 10 bases. Losses at the gene ends were 5 bases for V and 2 bases for J; bases not matched to a gene: 9. This CDR3 is 16 amino acids long. CDR1 and CDR2 from the germline V gene are SGHRS and YFSETQ. The CDR3 coding sequence is TGCGCCAGCAGGGGACAGGGGACAGTGGTTAACACTGAAGCTTTCTTT. Protein sequence: CASRGQGTVVNTEAFF.

Note on this clonotype: At one of its ends the junction is not consistent with the germline gene, which may arise from a read error. This chain uses TRBV6-4 with TRBJ1-3; D is unresolved. The CDR3 spans 16 residues. CDR1 and CDR2 (germline): MRHNA, SNTAGT. CDR3 DNA sequence: TGTGCCAGCAGCACATCAAATCAGTACTCTGGAAACACCACATATTTT. This gives the protein CASSTSNQYSGNTTYF.

This clonotype has just a few counts. This chain links TRBV12-3 or TRBV12-4 with TRBJ2-7, with 10 bases aligning to TRBD1. The CDR3 runs 15 residues. V shed 5 bases and J 2 bases; nucleotides not matched to a gene: 6. The CDR3 sequence: CASSGPGQGTYEQYF. The CDR3 coding sequence is TGTGCCAGCAGTGGGCCGGGACAGGGGACCTACGAGCAGTACTTC.

The chain uses TRBV5-1 and TRBJ2-5; weak D call: TRBD1 (6 bases). CDR3 length: 14 amino acids. The V gene lost 4 bases and the J gene lost 1 base, with 11 bases spanning the gap. CDR1 SGHRS and CDR2 YFSETQ come from the germline V gene. The DNA of the CDR3 is TGCGCCAGCAGCGACGGACAGCTCCAAGAGACCCAGTACTTC. As protein: CASSDGQLQETQYF.

The chain recombines TRBV7-9 with TRBJ2-1, with 10 positions matching TRBD2. The V gene end was trimmed by 5 bases and the J gene end by 4 bases; junction bases not matched to a gene: 5. Germline lookup yields CDR1 SEHNR and CDR2 FQNEAQ (reference sequence). CDR3 length equals 15 residues. The CDR3 is CASSLLAGGYNEQFF. DNA of the CDR3: TGTGCCAGCAGCCTTTTAGCGGGAGGTTACAATGAGCAGTTCTTC.

This clonotype was observed a few times. V and J are TRBV20-1 and TRBJ2-1, with 11 bases aligning to TRBD2. Germline V CDR1 and CDR2: DFQATT, SNEGSKA (reference sequence). The CDR3 is made up of 14 amino acids. The CDR3 DNA is TGCAGCTGGTATAGCGGGAGGGCCCTCGATGAGCAGTTCTTC. As protein: CSWYSGRALDEQFF.

With regard to this clonotype: The germline gene is not matched at one end of the junction; a read error may be the cause. The V call is TRBV10-2, the J call TRBJ2-4; 11 bases are shared with TRBD2. The CDR3 contains 13 residues. Germline V gene lookup returns CDR1 WSHSY and CDR2 SAAADI. DNA of the CDR3: TGCGCCAGCAGACTAGCGGGAGAAAACAATCAGTACTTC. As protein: CASRLAGENNQYF.

This clonotype was observed a handful of times. The chain carries TRBV10-1 and TRBJ2-1; tentative D call: TRBD2 (6 bases). V gave up 6 bases and J gave up 8 bases, with 14 bases separating them. There are 13 residues in the CDR3. The germline gives CDR1 WNHNN, CDR2 SYGVQD (reference sequence). The chain's CDR3 is CASSMTSNHEQFF. The DNA for the CDR3 is TGCGCCAGCAGCATGACTAGTAACCATGAGCAGTTCTTC.

In this sample, this clonotype turned up many times. The chain joins TRBV29-1 to TRBJ2-2, with a tentative D call TRBD1 (6 bases). The CDR3 totals 14 residues. V was shortened by 4 bases and J by 4 bases, with 13 bases between the two germline ends. Germline lookup yields CDR1 SQVTM and CDR2 ANQGSEA. CDR3 DNA sequence: TGCAGCGTTGTTATTACAGGGTTCACCGGGGAGCTGTTTTTT. It is translated as CSVVITGFTGELFF.

A few counts support this clonotype. The V and J genes are TRBV4-1 and TRBJ2-5, with D possibly being TRBD1 (5 bases). There are 13 residues in the CDR3. Germline assignment: CDR1 MGHRA and CDR2 YSYEKL. V lost 1 base and J 4 bases, leaving 7 bases between the germline ends. In DNA, the CDR3 is TGCGCCAGCAGCCAAGCTCAGGGAGAGACCCAGTACTTC. Its translation is CASSQAQGETQYF.

The chain has TRBV28 and TRBJ1-1; no clear D gene. Germline CDR1 and CDR2: MDHEN and SYDVKM. Trimming took 2 bases from V and 7 from J, leaving 11 bases between them. The CDR3 spans 13 residues. CDR3 amino acids: CASSLRRGREAFF. CDR3 DNA: TGTGCCAGCAGTTTACGGCGAGGGCGTGAAGCTTTCTTT.

This chain links TRBV11-3 with TRBJ2-3, with D perhaps TRBD2 (6 bases). V was pared by 5 bases and J by 5 bases, with 11 bases between. The CDR3 runs to 13 residues. From germline, CDR1 is SGHNT and CDR2 YENEEA. As DNA, the CDR3 is TGTGCCAGCAGCCAAGGGCGGGGAGATACGCAGTATTTT. Its translation: CASSQGRGDTQYF.

The CDR3 region has the DNA TGTGCCAGCAGCTGGACAGGGGCTGGCACTGAAGCTTTCTTT. Translating it yields CASSWTGAGTEAFF. The chain recombines TRBV7-9 with TRBJ1-1; 9 nucleotides match TRBD1. The CDR3 sequence is 14 residues long. Looked up from germline, CDR1 is SEHNR and CDR2 is FQNEAQ (reference sequence). Trimming cost V 4 bases and J 4 bases; bases outside gene matches: 4.

The V gene is TRBV9, the J gene TRBJ2-5, with 7 positions matching TRBD1. The junction had 11 bases not matched to a gene; V was cut back by 0 bases and J by 0 bases. Germline V CDR1 and CDR2: SGDLS, YYNGEE. The CDR3 consists of 18 residues. CDR3 sequence (DNA): TGTGCCAGCAGCGTAGATTTGAGCCGGGACAGTTACCAAGAGACCCAGTACTTC. Its protein is CASSVDLSRDSYQETQYF.